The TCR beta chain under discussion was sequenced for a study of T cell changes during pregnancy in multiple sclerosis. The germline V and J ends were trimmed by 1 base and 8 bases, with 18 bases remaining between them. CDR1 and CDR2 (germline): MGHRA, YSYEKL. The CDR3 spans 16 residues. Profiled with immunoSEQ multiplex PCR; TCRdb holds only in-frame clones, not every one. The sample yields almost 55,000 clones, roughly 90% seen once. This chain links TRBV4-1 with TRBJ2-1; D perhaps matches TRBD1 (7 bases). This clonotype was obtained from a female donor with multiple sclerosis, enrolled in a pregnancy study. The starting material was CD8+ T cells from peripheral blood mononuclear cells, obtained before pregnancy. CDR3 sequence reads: CASSQVRSQGGDEQFF. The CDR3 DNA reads TGCGCCAGCAGCCAAGTAAGGAGCCAGGGGGGCGATGAGCAGTTCTTC.